This T cell receptor beta chain stems from a study of blood T cell repertoires in COVID-19. Turning to the study itself: Nucleic acid was either cDNA or gDNA, and it came from T cells, B-cell-depleted T cells, or PBMCs.

Germline V gene lookup returns CDR1 LNHDA and CDR2 SQIVND (reference sequence). This CDR3 is 12 amino acids long. Trimming stripped 4 bases from V and 10 bases from J, with 11 bases between. TCRdb's copy holds only in-frame clones and misses some; the assay was immunoSEQ multiplex PCR. The profile shows 220,000 or so clones, around 87% of them singletons. Material: PBMCs or T cells enriched from blood (not recorded which). This TCR came from a man aged 25 to 45 who had been exposed to COVID-19. The V gene is TRBV19, the J gene TRBJ1-5, with D perhaps matching TRBD1 (5 bases). This chain's CDR3 is CASSKEQVPQHF. CDR3 DNA: TGTGCCAGTAGTAAGGAACAGGTTCCCCAGCATTTT.